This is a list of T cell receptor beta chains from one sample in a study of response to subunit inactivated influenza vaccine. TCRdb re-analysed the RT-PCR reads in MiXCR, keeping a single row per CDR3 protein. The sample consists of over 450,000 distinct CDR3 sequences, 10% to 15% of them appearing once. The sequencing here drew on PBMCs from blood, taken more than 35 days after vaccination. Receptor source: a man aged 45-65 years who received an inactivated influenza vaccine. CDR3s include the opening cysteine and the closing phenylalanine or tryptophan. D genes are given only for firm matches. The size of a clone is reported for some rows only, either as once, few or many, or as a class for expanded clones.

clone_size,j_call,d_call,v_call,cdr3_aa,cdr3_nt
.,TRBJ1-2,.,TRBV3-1,CASSQARGAGSTNYGYTF,TGTGCCAGCAGCCAAGCCCGAGGGGCGGGGTCAACTAACTATGGCTACACCTTC
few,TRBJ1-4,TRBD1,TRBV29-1,CSALDRGLEKLFF,TGCAGCGCCCTTGACAGGGGGCTGGAAAAACTGTTTTTT
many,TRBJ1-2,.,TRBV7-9,CASSLVAYGYTF,TGTGCCAGCAGCTTAGTCGCGTATGGCTACACCTTC
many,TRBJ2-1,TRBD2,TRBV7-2,CASSFGREPYNEQFF,TGTGCCAGCAGCTTTGGGCGGGAGCCCTACAATGAGCAGTTCTTC
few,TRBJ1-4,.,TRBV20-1,CSAEGLSNEKLFF,TGCAGTGCGGAGGGTCTTTCGAATGAAAAACTGTTTTTT
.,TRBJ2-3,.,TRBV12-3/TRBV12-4,CASSLLVTDTQYF,TGTGCCAGCAGTTTACTGGTCACAGATACGCAGTATTTT
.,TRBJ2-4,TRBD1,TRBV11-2,CASSLPRDRATKNIQYF,TGTGCCAGCAGCTTACCCCGGGACAGGGCTACCAAAAACATTCAGTACTTC
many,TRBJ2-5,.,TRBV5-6,CASSFQAQETQYF,TGTGCCAGCAGCTTCCAGGCCCAAGAGACCCAGTACTTC
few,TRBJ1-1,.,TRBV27,CASSAREQNTEAFF,TGTGCCAGCAGTGCCCGGGAGCAGAACACTGAAGCTTTCTTT
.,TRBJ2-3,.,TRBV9,CASSVGGAFTDTQYF,TGTGCCAGCAGCGTAGGGGGCGCGTTCACAGATACGCAGTATTTT
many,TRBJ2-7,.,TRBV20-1,CSARRGKMGEQYF,TGCAGTGCTAGACGCGGGAAGATGGGGGAGCAGTACTTC
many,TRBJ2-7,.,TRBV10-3,CAISGNSYEQYF,TGTGCCATCAGTGGTAACAGCTACGAGCAGTACTTC
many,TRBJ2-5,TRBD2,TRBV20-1,CSARATSGGVTQYF,TGCAGTGCTAGGGCAACTAGCGGGGGGGTGACCCAGTACTTC
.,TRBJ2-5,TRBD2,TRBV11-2,CASSLTSGVFDETQYF,TGTGCCAGCAGCTTAACTAGCGGGGTGTTCGATGAGACCCAGTACTTC
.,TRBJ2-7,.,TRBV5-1,CASSFDRDLYEQYF,TGCGCCAGCAGCTTCGACCGGGACCTCTACGAGCAGTACTTC
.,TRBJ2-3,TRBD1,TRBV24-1,CATSDLGTGKDTQYF,TGTGCCACCAGTGACTTAGGGACAGGGAAAGATACGCAGTATTTT
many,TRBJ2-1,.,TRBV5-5,CASTLTGQPLNEQFF,TGTGCCAGCACCTTGACGGGACAACCACTCAATGAGCAGTTCTTC
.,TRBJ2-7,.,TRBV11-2,CASSPHRDANSYEQYF,TGTGCCAGCAGCCCTCACCGGGACGCGAACTCCTACGAGCAGTACTTC
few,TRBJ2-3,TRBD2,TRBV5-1,CASSWGRISGSTDTQYF,TGCGCCAGCAGCTGGGGTCGAATTAGCGGGAGTACAGATACGCAGTATTTT
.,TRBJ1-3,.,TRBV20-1,CSARIMDAGNTIYF,TGCAGTGCTAGAATAATGGATGCTGGAAACACCATATATTTT
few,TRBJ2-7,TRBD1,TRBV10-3,CAISGVRGPYEQYF,TGTGCCATCAGCGGGGTAAGGGGGCCCTACGAGCAGTACTTC
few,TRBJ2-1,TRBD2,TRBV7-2,CASSSLAGYNEQFF,TGTGCCAGCAGCTCTCTAGCGGGGTACAATGAGCAGTTCTTC
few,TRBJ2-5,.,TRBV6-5,CASKGGETQYF,TGTGCCAGCAAGGGGGGAGAGACCCAGTACTTC
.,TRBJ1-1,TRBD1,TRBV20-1,CSASLTGRNTEAFF,TGCAGTGCTTCTCTGACAGGGAGGAACACTGAAGCTTTCTTT
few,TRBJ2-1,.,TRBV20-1,CSARDGRLGSYNEQFF,TGCAGTGCTAGAGATGGACGTCTAGGCTCCTACAATGAGCAGTTCTTC
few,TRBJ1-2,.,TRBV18,CASSTRPRNYGYTF,TGTGCCAGCTCAACTCGACCGCGGAACTATGGCTACACCTTC
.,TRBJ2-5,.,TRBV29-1,CRVEDNWGETQYF,TGCAGAGTTGAAGATAACTGGGGGGAGACCCAGTACTTC
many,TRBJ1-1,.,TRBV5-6,CASSPRGVTEAFF,TGTGCCAGCAGCCCAAGGGGGGTCACTGAAGCTTTCTTT
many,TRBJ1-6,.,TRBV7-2,CASSLGELYNSPLHF,TGTGCCAGCAGCTTAGGAGAACTTTATAATTCACCCCTCCACTTT
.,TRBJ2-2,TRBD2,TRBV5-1,CASSRLAGVNTGELFF,TGCGCCAGCAGTCGCCTAGCGGGAGTTAACACCGGGGAGCTGTTTTTT
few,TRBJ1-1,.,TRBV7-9,CASSLLEAFF,TGTGCCAGCAGCTTACTCGAAGCTTTCTTT
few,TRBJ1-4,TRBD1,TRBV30,CAWKLDRHQSEKLFF,TGTGCCTGGAAATTGGACAGGCATCAGAGTGAAAAACTGTTTTTT
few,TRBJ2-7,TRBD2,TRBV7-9,CASSKSGLAGVYEQYF,TGTGCCAGCAGCAAGAGTGGACTAGCGGGGGTCTACGAGCAGTACTTC
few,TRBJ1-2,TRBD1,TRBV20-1,CSARQGANYGYTF,TGCAGTGCTAGGCAGGGGGCAAACTATGGCTACACCTTC
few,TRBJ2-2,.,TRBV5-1,CASSLYGEDTGELFF,TGCGCCAGCAGCCTATATGGGGAGGACACCGGGGAGCTGTTTTTT
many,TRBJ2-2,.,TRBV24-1,CAIGTGTTGELFF,TGTGCCATCGGTACAGGGACGACCGGGGAGCTGTTTTTT
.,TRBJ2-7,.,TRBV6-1,CGTSPEGGRIYEQYF,TGTGGCACCTCCCCAGAAGGGGGTCGCATCTACGAGCAGTACTTC
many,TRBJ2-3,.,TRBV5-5,CASSVGPLGTDTQYF,TGTGCCAGCAGCGTGGGACCTTTAGGCACAGATACGCAGTATTTT
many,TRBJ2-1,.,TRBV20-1,CSARSSTLIYNEQFF,TGCAGTGCTCGAAGCTCTACCTTGATTTACAATGAGCAGTTCTTC
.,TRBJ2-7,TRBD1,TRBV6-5,CASSYRTGSNSYEQYF,TGTGCCAGCAGTTACCGGACAGGGTCAAACTCCTACGAGCAGTACTTC
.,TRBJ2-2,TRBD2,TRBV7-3,CASSLSQTSGRASANTGELFF,TGTGCCAGCAGCTTAAGTCAGACTAGCGGGAGGGCCTCGGCGAACACCGGGGAGCTGTTTTTT
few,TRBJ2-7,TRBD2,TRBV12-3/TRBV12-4,CASSWSSGGYEQYF,TGTGCCAGCAGTTGGTCTAGCGGGGGGTACGAGCAGTACTTC
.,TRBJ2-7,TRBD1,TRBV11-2,CASSPRTGNEQYF,TGTGCCAGCAGCCCCCGGACAGGGAACGAGCAGTACTTC
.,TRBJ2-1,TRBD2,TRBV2,CAFSLPFGERGITNEQFF,TGTGCCTTCAGTTTGCCTTTCGGGGAGCGGGGGATTACCAATGAGCAGTTCTTC
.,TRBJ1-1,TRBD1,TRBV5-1,CASSLLTGEGDTEAFF,TGCGCCAGCAGCTTGCTAACAGGGGAGGGAGACACTGAAGCTTTCTTT
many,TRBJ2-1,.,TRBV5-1,CASRPQGNEQFF,TGCGCCAGCAGACCCCAGGGGAATGAGCAGTTCTTC
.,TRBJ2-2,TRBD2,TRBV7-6,CASRMLAEKTGELFF,TGTGCCAGCAGAATGCTAGCGGAAAAGACCGGGGAGCTGTTTTTT
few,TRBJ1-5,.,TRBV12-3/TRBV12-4,CATSKSNSNQPQHF,TGTGCCACCTCCAAATCGAATAGCAATCAGCCCCAGCATTTT